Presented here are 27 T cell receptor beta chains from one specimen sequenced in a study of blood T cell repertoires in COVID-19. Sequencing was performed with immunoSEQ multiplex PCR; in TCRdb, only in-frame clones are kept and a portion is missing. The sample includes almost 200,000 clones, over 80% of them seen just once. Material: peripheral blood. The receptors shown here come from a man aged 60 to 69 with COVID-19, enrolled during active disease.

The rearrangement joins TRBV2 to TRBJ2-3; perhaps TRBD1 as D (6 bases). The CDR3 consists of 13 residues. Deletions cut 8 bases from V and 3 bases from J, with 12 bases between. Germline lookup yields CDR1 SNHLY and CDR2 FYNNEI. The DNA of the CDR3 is TGTGCCAGCTCCTATACAGGGACAGATACGCAGTATTTT. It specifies CASSYTGTDTQYF.

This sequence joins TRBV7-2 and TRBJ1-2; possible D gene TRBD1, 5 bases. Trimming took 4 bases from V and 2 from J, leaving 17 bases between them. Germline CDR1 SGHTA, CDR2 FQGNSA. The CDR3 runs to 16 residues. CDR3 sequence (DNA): TGTGCCAGCAGCTCCCCGGGGAGGGGACCCAACTATGGCTACACCTTC. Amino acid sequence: CASSSPGRGPNYGYTF. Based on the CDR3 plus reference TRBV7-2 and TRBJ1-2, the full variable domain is GAGVSQSPSNKVTEKGKDVELRCDPISGHTALYWYRQSLGQGLEFLIYFQGNSAPDKSGLPSDRFSAERTGGSVSTLTIQRTQQEDSAVYLCASSSPGRGPNYGYTFGSGTRLTVV.

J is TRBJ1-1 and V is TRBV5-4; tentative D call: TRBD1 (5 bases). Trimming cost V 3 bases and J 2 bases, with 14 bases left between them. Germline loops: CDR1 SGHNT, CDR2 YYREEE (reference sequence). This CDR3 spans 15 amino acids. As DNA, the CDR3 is TGTGCCAGCAGCTGGGACTTCAAAGCAAACACTGAAGCTTTCTTT. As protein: CASSWDFKANTEAFF.

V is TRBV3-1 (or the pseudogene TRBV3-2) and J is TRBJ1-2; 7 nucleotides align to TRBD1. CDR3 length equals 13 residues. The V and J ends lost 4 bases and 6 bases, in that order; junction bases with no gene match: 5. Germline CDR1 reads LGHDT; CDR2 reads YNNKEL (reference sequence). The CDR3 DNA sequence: TGTGCCAGCAGCCTTAGACAGGGTCATGGCTACACCTTC. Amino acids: CASSLRQGHGYTF.

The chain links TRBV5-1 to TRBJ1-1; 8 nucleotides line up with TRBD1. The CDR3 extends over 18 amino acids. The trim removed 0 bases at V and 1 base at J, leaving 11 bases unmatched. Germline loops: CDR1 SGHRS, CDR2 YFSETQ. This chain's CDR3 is CASSLAGQGANQNTEAFF. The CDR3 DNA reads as TGCGCCAGCAGCTTGGCGGGCCAGGGGGCGAATCAGAACACTGAAGCTTTCTTT.

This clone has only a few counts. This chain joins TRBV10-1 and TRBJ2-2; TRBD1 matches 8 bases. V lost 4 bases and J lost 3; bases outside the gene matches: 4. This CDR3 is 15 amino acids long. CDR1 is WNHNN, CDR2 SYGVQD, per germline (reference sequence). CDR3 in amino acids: CASSAGQGDTGELFF. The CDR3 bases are TGCGCCAGCAGTGCTGGACAGGGTGACACCGGGGAGCTGTTTTTT.

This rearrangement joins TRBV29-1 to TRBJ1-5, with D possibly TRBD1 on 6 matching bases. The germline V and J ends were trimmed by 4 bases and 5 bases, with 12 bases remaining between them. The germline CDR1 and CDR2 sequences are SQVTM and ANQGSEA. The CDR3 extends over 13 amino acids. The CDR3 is CSVGGLGDQPQHF. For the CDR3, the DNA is TGCAGCGTTGGGGGGCTGGGGGATCAGCCCCAGCATTTT.

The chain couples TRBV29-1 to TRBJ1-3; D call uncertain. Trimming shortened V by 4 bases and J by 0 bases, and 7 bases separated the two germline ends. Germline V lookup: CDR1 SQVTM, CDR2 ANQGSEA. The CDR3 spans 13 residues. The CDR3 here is CSVALSSGNTIYF. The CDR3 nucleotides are TGCAGCGTTGCTCTCAGCTCTGGAAACACCATATATTTT.

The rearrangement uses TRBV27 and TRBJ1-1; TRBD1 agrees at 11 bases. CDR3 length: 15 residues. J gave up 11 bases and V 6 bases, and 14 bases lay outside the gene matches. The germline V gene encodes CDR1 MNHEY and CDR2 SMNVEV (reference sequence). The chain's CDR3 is CASRSARDRGSRAFF. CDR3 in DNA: TGTGCCAGCAGATCGGCCCGGGACAGGGGGTCGAGGGCTTTCTTT.

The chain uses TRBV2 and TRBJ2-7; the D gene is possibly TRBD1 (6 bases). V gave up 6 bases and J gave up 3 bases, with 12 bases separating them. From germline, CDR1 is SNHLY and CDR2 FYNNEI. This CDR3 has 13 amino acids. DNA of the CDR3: TGTGCCAGCAGGCTCAGACAGGTCTACGAGCAGTACTTC. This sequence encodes CASRLRQVYEQYF. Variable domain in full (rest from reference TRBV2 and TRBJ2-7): EPEVTQTPSHQVTQMGQEVILRCVPISNHLYFYWYRQILGQKVEFLVSFYNNEISEKSEIFDDQFSVERPDGSNFTLKIRSTKLEDSAMYFCASRLRQVYEQYFGPGTRLTVT.

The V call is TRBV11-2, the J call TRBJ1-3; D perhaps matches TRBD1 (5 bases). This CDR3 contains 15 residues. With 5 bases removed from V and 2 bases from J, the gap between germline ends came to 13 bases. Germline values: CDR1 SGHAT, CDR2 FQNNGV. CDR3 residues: CASSDFGGAGNTIYF. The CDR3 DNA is TGTGCCAGCAGCGACTTCGGGGGGGCTGGAAACACCATATATTTT. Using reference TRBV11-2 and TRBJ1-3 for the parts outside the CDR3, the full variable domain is EAGVAQSPRYKIIEKRQSVAFWCNPISGHATLYWYQQILGQGPKLLIQFQNNGVVDDSQLPKDRFSAERLKGVDSTLKIQPAKLEDSAVYLCASSDFGGAGNTIYFGEGSWLTVV.

The CDR3 bases are TGTGCCAGCAGCCAAGATATCGCTAGCGGGCACAATGAGCAGTTCTTC. This encodes CASSQDIASGHNEQFF. The chain recombines TRBV3-1 (or the pseudogene TRBV3-2) with TRBJ2-1, with TRBD2 identical over 8 bases. This CDR3 is built from 16 residues. V shed 0 bases, J shed 5 bases, and the junction held 6 bases outside the gene matches. Germline CDR1 reads LGHDT; CDR2 reads YNNKEL (reference sequence).

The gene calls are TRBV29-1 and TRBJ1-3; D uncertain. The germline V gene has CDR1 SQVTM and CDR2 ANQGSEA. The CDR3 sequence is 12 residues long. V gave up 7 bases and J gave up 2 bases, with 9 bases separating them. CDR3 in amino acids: CSASLTGNTIYF. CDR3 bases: TGCAGCGCGAGCCTAACTGGAAACACCATATATTTT.

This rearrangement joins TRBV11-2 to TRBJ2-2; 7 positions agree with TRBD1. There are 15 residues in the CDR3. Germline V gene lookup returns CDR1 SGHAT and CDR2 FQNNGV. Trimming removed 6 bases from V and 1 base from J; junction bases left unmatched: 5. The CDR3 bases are TGTGCCAGCAGTCCGACAGGGAGGAACACCGGGGAGCTGTTTTTT. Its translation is CASSPTGRNTGELFF.

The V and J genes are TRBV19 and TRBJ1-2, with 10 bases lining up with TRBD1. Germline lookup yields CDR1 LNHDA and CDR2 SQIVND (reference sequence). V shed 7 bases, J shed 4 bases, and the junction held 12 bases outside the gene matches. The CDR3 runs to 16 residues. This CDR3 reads CASNLGAGQGSYGYTF. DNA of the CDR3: TGTGCCAGTAACCTAGGAGCGGGACAGGGGAGCTATGGCTACACCTTC.

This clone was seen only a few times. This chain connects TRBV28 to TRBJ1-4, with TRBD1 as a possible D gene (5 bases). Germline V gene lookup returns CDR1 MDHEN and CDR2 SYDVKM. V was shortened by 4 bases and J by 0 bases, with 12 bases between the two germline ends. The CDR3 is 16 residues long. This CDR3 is CASSSHRGATNEKLFF. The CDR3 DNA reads TGTGCCAGCAGTTCCCACCGGGGGGCAACTAATGAAAAACTGTTTTTT.

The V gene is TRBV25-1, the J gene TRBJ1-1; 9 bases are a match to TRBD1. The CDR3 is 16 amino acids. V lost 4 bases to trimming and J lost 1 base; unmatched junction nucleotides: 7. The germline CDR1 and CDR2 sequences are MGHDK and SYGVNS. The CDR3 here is CASSGTGQGRNTEAFF. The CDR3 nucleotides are TGTGCCAGCAGTGGAACGGGACAGGGTCGGAACACTGAAGCTTTCTTT.

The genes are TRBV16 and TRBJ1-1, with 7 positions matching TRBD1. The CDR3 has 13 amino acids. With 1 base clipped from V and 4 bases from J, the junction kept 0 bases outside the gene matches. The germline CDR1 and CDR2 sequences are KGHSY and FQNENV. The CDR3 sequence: CASSQYRGTEAFF. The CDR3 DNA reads TGTGCCAGCAGCCAATACAGGGGCACTGAAGCTTTCTTT.

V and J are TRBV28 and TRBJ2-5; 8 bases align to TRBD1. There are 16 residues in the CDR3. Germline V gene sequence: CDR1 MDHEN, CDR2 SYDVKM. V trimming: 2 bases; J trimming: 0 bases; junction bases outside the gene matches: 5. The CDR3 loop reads CASSLGTGRDQETQYF. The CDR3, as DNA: TGTGCCAGCAGTTTAGGGACAGGTCGGGACCAAGAGACCCAGTACTTC.

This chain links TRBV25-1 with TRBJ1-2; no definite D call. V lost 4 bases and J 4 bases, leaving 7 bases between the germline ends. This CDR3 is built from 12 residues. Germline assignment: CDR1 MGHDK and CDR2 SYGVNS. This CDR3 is CASSGGAYGYTF. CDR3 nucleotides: TGTGCCAGCAGTGGAGGCGCCTATGGCTACACCTTC.

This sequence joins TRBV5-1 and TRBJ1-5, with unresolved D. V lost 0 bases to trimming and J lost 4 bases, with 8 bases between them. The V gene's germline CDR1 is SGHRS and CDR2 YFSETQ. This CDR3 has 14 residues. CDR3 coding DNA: TGCGCCAGCAGCTTGGGTTCAACAAATCAGCCCCAGCATTTT. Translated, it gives CASSLGSTNQPQHF.

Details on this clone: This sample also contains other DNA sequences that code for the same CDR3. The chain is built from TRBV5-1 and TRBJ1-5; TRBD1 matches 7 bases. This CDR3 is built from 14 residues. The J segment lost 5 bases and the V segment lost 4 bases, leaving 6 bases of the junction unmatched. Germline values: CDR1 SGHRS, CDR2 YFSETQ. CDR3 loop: CASSLRTGDQPQHF. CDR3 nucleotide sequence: TGCGCCAGCAGCCTGCGGACAGGAGATCAGCCCCAGCATTTT.

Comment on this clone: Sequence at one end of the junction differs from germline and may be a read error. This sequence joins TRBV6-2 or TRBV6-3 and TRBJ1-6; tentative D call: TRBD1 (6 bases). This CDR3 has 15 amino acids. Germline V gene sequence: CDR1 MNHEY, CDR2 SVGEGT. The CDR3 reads CASSLLTGTNSPPHF. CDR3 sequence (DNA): TGTGCCAGCAGCCTCCTTACAGGGACTAATTCACCCCCCCACTTT.

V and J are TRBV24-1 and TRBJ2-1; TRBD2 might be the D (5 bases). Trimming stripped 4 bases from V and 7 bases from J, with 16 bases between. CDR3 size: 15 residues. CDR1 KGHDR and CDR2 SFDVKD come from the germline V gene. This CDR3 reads CATSDQRTVLNEQFF. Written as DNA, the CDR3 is TGTGCCACCAGTGACCAGCGGACGGTACTTAATGAGCAGTTCTTC.

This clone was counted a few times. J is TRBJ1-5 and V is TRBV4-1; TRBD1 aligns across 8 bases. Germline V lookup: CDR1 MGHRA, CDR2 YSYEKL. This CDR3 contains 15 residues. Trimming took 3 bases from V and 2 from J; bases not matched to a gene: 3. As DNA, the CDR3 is TGCGCCAGCAGCCAGACAGGGGATGGCAATCAGCCCCAGCATTTT. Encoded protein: CASSQTGDGNQPQHF.

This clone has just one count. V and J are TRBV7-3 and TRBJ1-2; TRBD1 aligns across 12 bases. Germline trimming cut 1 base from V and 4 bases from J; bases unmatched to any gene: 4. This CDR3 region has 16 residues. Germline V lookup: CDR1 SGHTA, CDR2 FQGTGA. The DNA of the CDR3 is TGTGCCAGCAGCTTAATGGGGACAGGGGGCGGCTATGGCTACACCTTC. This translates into CASSLMGTGGGYGYTF.

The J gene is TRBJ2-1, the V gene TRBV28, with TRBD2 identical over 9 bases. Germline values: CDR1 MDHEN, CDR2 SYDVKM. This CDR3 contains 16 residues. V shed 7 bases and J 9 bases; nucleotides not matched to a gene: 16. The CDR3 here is CASKNLLAGDGSEQFF. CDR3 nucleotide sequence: TGTGCCAGCAAAAACCTACTAGCGGGTGATGGTAGTGAGCAGTTCTTC.